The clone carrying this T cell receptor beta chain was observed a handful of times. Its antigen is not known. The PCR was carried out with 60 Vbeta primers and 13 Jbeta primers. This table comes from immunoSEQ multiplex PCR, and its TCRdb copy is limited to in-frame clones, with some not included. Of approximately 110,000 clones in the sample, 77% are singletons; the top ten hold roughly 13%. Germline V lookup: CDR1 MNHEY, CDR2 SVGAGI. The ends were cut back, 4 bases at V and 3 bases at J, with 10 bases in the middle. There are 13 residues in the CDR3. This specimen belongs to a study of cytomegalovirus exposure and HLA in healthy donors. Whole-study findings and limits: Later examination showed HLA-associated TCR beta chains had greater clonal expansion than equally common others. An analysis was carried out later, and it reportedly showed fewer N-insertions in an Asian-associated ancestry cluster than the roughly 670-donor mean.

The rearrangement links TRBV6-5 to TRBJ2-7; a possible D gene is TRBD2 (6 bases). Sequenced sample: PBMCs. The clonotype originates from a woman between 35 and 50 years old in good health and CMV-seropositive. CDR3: CASSSNSGYEQYF. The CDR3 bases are TGTGCCAGCAGTTCTAATAGCGGCTACGAGCAGTACTTC.